A single sample gave rise to the 24 T cell receptor beta chains below, sequenced in a study of blood T cell repertoires in COVID-19. TCRdb's table, derived via immunoSEQ multiplex PCR, lists solely in-frame clones and lacks some. The sample consists of approximately 220,000 clones, roughly 85% of them appearing once. Material: PBMCs or T cells enriched from blood (not recorded which). These receptors were obtained from a woman between 45 and 60 years old who had been exposed to COVID-19.

This rearrangement joins TRBV5-1 to TRBJ1-3; D might be TRBD1 (5 bases). Germline values: CDR1 SGHRS, CDR2 YFSETQ. The V and J ends lost 3 bases and 0 bases respectively, with 16 bases between them. The CDR3 runs 17 residues. CDR3 coding DNA: TGCGCCAGCAGCTCGTCCCGCCTCGGGGGCTCTGGAAACACCATATATTTT. Protein sequence: CASSSSRLGGSGNTIYF.

The chain couples TRBV5-1 to TRBJ2-1; 8 bases line up with TRBD2. J was trimmed by 0 bases and V by 4 bases; bases with no gene match: 6. This CDR3 region has 16 residues. Germline lookup yields CDR1 SGHRS and CDR2 YFSETQ. As DNA, the CDR3 is TGCGCCAGCAGCCCCACCCTAGCGGGCTCCTACAATGAGCAGTTCTTC. It is translated as CASSPTLAGSYNEQFF.

This sequence joins TRBV19 and TRBJ1-5, with a possible D match to TRBD1 (5 bases). Trimming cost V 5 bases and J 0 bases, with 11 bases left between them. The CDR3 is 15 residues long. From germline, CDR1 is LNHDA and CDR2 SQIVND (reference sequence). The CDR3 DNA sequence: TGTGCCAGTAGTGCCCGGACACTTAGCAATCAGCCCCAGCATTTT. Its protein product is CASSARTLSNQPQHF.

V usage is TRBV5-6 and J usage is TRBJ2-7; 8 bases map to TRBD2. The CDR3 has 15 residues. V shed 0 bases and J 4 bases; nucleotides not matched to a gene: 6. From germline, CDR1 is SGHDT and CDR2 YYEEEE. CDR3 protein: CASSLGVAGYYEQYF. Written as DNA, the CDR3 is TGTGCCAGCAGCTTGGGGGTAGCGGGGTATTACGAGCAGTACTTC.

This chain uses TRBV7-9 with TRBJ2-1, with 9 bases lining up with TRBD2. Germline values: CDR1 SEHNR, CDR2 FQNEAQ (reference sequence). The J segment lost 3 bases and the V segment lost 1 base, leaving 1 base of the junction unmatched. The CDR3 is 15 amino acids. CDR3 coding DNA: TGTGCCAGCAGCTTAGGTAGCGGGGGCTACAATGAGCAGTTCTTC. Its protein is CASSLGSGGYNEQFF.

This clone has a handful of counts. The rearrangement links TRBV7-9 to TRBJ1-1, with D uncertain. Trimming cost V 5 bases and J 7 bases, with 11 bases left between them. The CDR3 runs 12 residues. CDR1 and CDR2 (germline): SEHNR, FQNEAQ (reference sequence). This CDR3 is CASSIAEGEAFF. In DNA form, the CDR3 reads TGTGCCAGCAGCATTGCCGAGGGTGAAGCTTTCTTT.

CDR3 nucleotide sequence: TGTGCCAGCAGCCATATGGACAAGACCAATGAGCAGTACTTC. This encodes CASSHMDKTNEQYF. The chain recombines TRBV3-1 (or the pseudogene TRBV3-2) with TRBJ2-7; TRBD1 might be the D (5 bases). CDR1 LGHDT and CDR2 YNNKEL come from the germline V gene (reference sequence). Trimming shortened V by 3 bases and J by 7 bases, and 16 bases separated the two germline ends. The CDR3 covers 14 residues.

This clone turned up a few times. This rearrangement joins TRBV7-2 to TRBJ2-7; D not resolved. Germline V lookup: CDR1 SGHTA, CDR2 FQGNSA. Trimming took 3 bases from V and 7 from J, leaving 10 bases between them. The CDR3 is made up of 12 amino acids. In DNA, the CDR3 is TGTGCCAGCAGCTTCCCTATTAGAGAGCAGTACTTC. Its translation is CASSFPIREQYF.

The rearrangement uses TRBV7-8 and TRBJ2-1, with TRBD2 matching 13 bases. Germline values: CDR1 SGHVS, CDR2 FQNEAQ. J gave up 7 bases and V 6 bases, and 3 bases lay outside the gene matches. The CDR3 sequence is 14 residues long. CDR3: CASRTSGGGNEQFF. CDR3 bases: TGTGCCAGCAGAACTAGCGGGGGGGGGAATGAGCAGTTCTTC.

The chain links TRBV28 to TRBJ1-5, with D tentatively TRBD1 (5 bases). This CDR3 comprises 13 residues. The V and J ends lost 7 bases and 8 bases respectively, with 15 bases between them. The germline V gene has CDR1 MDHEN and CDR2 SYDVKM. CDR3 coding DNA: TGTGCCAGCACCGGAGCAGGGCTGGAGCCCCAGCATTTT. The encoded protein is CASTGAGLEPQHF.

J is TRBJ1-2 and V is TRBV14; 9 bases are a match to TRBD1. The V gene's germline CDR1 is SGHDN and CDR2 FVKESK. Unmatched junction bases numbered 13, after V lost 0 bases and J lost 2 bases. The CDR3 is 19 residues long. CDR3 nucleotides: TGTGCCAGCAGCCAAGATCTTGATACAGGGGGCGCGATGAACTATGGCTACACCTTC. Translated: CASSQDLDTGGAMNYGYTF.

The chain employs TRBV5-1 and TRBJ1-1; D is ambiguous. Germline loops: CDR1 SGHRS, CDR2 YFSETQ. The CDR3 length is 14 residues. Trimming took 0 bases from V and 1 from J, leaving 7 bases between them. Here the CDR3 DNA reads TGCGCCAGCAGCTTGGGCGAGCGGAACACTGAAGCTTTCTTT. Protein sequence: CASSLGERNTEAFF.

The chain joins TRBV4-3 to TRBJ1-3; D call uncertain. This CDR3 region has 16 residues. Germline-derived CDR1 and CDR2 are LGHNA and YSLEER. Deletions cut 1 base from V and 0 bases from J, with 10 bases between. In nucleotides, the CDR3 is TGCGCCAGCAGCCAAGGGGGAGCGCCCTCTGGAAACACCATATATTTT. Translated: CASSQGGAPSGNTIYF.

V is TRBV6-5 and J is TRBJ2-5, with D perhaps TRBD1 (6 bases). The CDR3 spans 14 residues. V was pared by 2 bases and J by 3 bases, with 10 bases between. Per germline, CDR1 MNHEY and CDR2 SVGAGI. CDR3 sequence: CASSYLGAKETQYF. Here the CDR3 DNA reads TGTGCCAGCAGTTACCTGGGGGCGAAAGAGACCCAGTACTTC.

V and J are TRBV20-1 and TRBJ1-1; D is ambiguous. This CDR3 has 10 amino acids. V was shortened by 6 bases and J by 4 bases, with 6 bases between the two germline ends. Germline loops: CDR1 DFQATT, CDR2 SNEGSKA (reference sequence). In DNA form, the CDR3 reads TGCAGTGCGCGTAGCACTGAAGCTTTCTTT. Its protein product is CSARSTEAFF.

This chain uses TRBV7-9 with TRBJ1-1; D is unclear. This CDR3 is built from 15 residues. Per germline, CDR1 SEHNR and CDR2 FQNEAQ (reference sequence). Trimming took off 5 bases at V and 1 base at J, with 14 bases between the two ends. In DNA, the CDR3 is TGTGCCAGCAGCCCCGGCGTGTGGGCGAACACTGAAGCTTTCTTT. Translated: CASSPGVWANTEAFF.

V gene TRBV25-1 combines with J gene TRBJ1-1; D perhaps matches TRBD1 (5 bases). The V end lost 5 bases, the J end lost 3 bases, and 16 bases lay between the germline ends. The CDR3 sequence is 15 residues long. Germline V gives CDR1 MGHDK, CDR2 SYGVNS. The CDR3 DNA reads TGTGCCAGCAGTACTAGCAGGGAAGGGTACACTGAAGCTTTCTTT. It is translated as CASSTSREGYTEAFF.

The rearrangement uses TRBV19 and TRBJ1-1, with TRBD1 matching over 9 bases. CDR1 and CDR2 from the germline V gene are LNHDA and SQIVND (reference sequence). V lost 10 bases to trimming and J lost 10 bases; unmatched junction nucleotides: 4. CDR3 length equals 10 residues. CDR3 coding DNA: TGTGCCACCCCGACAGGGGGAGCTTTCTTT. Amino acid sequence: CATPTGGAFF.

The V and J genes are TRBV27 and TRBJ1-4; 7 positions match TRBD1. This CDR3 is built from 12 residues. From germline, CDR1 is MNHEY and CDR2 SMNVEV (reference sequence). With 11 bases clipped from V and 5 bases from J, the junction kept 5 bases outside the gene matches. Here the CDR3 DNA reads TGTGCCTCAGGGGGGAGGAATGAAAAACTGTTTTTT. Translating gives CASGGRNEKLFF.

The gene calls are TRBV27 and TRBJ1-1; perhaps TRBD1 as D (6 bases). Germline V lookup: CDR1 MNHEY, CDR2 SMNVEV (reference sequence). V was cut by 8 bases and J by 1 base, with 14 bases left in between. The CDR3 runs 14 residues. CDR3 protein: CASRPRQENTEAFF. CDR3 DNA sequence: TGTGCCAGCCGCCCCCGACAGGAGAACACTGAAGCTTTCTTT.

The J gene is TRBJ1-1, the V gene TRBV5-1; a possible D gene is TRBD1 (5 bases). The CDR3 has 15 amino acids. Per germline, CDR1 SGHRS and CDR2 YFSETQ. Trimming cost V 3 bases and J 0 bases, with 12 bases left between them. The DNA of the CDR3 is TGCGCCAGCAGCTGGGGGGGACTCCTGAACACTGAAGCTTTCTTT. Translation gives CASSWGGLLNTEAFF.

V usage is TRBV28 and J usage is TRBJ2-6; D possibly corresponds to TRBD1 (6 bases). Deletions cut 6 bases from V and 0 bases from J, with 15 bases between. CDR3 length: 17 amino acids. Per the germline V gene, CDR1 is MDHEN and CDR2 is SYDVKM. The CDR3 DNA sequence: TGTGCCAGCAGCTTACCAGAGGGGGTCTCTGGGGCCAACGTCCTGACTTTC. Amino acids: CASSLPEGVSGANVLTF.

This chain joins TRBV7-8 and TRBJ1-5; no definite D call. The V and J ends lost 4 bases and 3 bases respectively, with 16 bases between them. The germline V gene has CDR1 SGHVS and CDR2 FQNEAQ. This CDR3 has 16 residues. CDR3 nucleotides: TGTGCCAGCAGCTCCCATGAGGGCCGGAACAATCAGCCCCAGCATTTT. This gives the protein CASSSHEGRNNQPQHF.

V and J are TRBV7-9 and TRBJ1-4; D not resolved. Germline lookup yields CDR1 SEHNR and CDR2 FQNEAQ (reference sequence). The CDR3 has 15 residues. Deletions cut 2 bases from V and 1 base from J, with 8 bases between. The CDR3 DNA sequence: TGTGCCAGCAGCTTACCGGGGATAACTAATGAAAAACTGTTTTTT. Translating gives CASSLPGITNEKLFF.